The present T cell receptor beta chain was sequenced within a study of identical twins. The sample holds a few counts of this clonotype. TCRdb re-called the 5' RACE reads through MiXCR, storing one row per CDR3 protein. The table records around 280,000 distinct CDR3 sequences, about 8.1% of them present only once. Trimming shortened V by 0 bases and J by 0 bases, and 12 bases separated the two germline ends. This CDR3 has 17 residues. From germline, CDR1 is DFQATT and CDR2 SNEGSKA (reference sequence). This sample was shared with a second study, whose subject was yellow fever vaccine responses in identical twins.

This sequence was found in a woman in her late teens or twenties in good health. This chain links TRBV20-1 with TRBJ1-6; D gene ambiguous. The sample was memory (CD45RO+) T cells sorted from blood. CDR3 sequence (DNA): TGCAGTGCTAGAGATATTGACTCTGGCTCCTATAATTCACCCCTCCACTTT. As protein: CSARDIDSGSYNSPLHF.